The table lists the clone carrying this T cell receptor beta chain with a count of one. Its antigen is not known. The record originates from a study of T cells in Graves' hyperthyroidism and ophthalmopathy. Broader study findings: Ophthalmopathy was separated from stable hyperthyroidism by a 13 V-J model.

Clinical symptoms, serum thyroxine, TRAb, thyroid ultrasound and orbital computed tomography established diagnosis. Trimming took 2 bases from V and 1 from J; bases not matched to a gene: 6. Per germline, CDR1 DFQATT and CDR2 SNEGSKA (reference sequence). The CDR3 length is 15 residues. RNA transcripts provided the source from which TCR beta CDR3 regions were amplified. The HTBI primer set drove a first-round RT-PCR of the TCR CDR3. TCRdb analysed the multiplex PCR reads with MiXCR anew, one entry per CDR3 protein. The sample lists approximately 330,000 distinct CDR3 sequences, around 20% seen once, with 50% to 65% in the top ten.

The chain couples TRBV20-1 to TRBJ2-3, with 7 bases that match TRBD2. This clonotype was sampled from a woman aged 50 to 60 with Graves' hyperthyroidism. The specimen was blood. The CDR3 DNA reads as TGCAGTGCTAGAAAAATAGCGGGCCGCACAGATACGCAGTATTTT. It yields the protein CSARKIAGRTDTQYF.